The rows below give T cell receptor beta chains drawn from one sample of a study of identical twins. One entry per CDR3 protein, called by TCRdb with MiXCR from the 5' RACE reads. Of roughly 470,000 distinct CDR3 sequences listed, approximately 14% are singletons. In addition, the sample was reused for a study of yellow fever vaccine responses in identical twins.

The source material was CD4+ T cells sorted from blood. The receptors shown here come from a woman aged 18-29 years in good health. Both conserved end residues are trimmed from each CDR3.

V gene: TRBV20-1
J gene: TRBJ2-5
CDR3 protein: SARDSWLKETQY

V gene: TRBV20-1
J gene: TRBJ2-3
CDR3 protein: SARDFGRGNTDTQY

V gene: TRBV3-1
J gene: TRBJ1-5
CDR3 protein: ASSQGGQGSQPQH

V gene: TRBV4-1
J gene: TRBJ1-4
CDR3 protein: ASSQGEKLF

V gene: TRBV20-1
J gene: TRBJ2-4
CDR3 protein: SASSYPRGGVAKNIQY

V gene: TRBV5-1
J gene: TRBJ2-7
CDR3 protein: ASREGLEQY

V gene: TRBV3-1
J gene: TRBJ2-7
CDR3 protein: ASSQSDSEQY

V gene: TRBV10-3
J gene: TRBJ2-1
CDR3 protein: AIRGGEKKYNEQF

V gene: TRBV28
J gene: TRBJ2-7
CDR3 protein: ASSLFGTAKREQY

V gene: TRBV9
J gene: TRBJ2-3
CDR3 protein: ASSAGTSGAGDTQY

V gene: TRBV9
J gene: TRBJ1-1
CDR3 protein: ASSKDRDTEAF

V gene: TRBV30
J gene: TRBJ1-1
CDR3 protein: AWNPGTTEAF

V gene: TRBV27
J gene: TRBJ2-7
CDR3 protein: ASSRTASYEQY

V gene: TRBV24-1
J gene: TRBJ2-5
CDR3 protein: ATSGQGSETQY

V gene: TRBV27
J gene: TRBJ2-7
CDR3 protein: ASSTRTSGRSEQY

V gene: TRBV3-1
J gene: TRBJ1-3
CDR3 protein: ASSPTKNGNTIY

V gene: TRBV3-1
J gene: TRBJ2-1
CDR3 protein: ASSLTEEKRKI